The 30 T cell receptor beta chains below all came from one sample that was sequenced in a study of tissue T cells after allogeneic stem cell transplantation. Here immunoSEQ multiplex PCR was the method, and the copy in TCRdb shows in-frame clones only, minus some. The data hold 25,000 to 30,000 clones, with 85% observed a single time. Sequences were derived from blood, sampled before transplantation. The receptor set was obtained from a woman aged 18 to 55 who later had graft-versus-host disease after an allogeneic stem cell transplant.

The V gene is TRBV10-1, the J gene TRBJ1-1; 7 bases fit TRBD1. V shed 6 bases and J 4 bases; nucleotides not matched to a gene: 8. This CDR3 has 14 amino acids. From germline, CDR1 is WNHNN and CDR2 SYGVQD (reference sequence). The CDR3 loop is CASSTTGTSTEAFF. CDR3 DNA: TGCGCCAGCAGCACGACAGGGACGAGCACTGAAGCTTTCTTT.

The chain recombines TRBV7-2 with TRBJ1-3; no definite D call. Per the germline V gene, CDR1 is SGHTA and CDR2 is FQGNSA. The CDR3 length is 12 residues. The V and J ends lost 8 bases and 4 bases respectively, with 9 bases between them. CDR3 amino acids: CASAERGNTIYF. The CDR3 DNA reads TGTGCCAGCGCCGAACGGGGAAACACCATATATTTT.

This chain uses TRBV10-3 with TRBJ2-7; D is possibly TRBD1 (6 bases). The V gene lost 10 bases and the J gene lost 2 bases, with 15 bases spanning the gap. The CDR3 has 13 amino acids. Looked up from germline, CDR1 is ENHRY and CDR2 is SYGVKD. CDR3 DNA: TGTGCCACTGCCTCAGGGGAAACCTACGAGCAGTACTTC. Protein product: CATASGETYEQYF.

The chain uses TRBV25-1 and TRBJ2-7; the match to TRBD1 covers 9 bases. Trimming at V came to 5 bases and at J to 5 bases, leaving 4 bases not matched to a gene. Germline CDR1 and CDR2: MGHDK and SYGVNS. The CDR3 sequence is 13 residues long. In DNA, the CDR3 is TGTGCCAGCAGTAGGACAGGGGTCCACGAGCAGTACTTC. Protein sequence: CASSRTGVHEQYF.

The CDR3 bases are TGTGCCAGCAGCTTAGCTACAGGGGGCTCATCGAGGACTGAAGCTTTCTTT. Protein sequence: CASSLATGGSSRTEAFF. The J gene is TRBJ1-1, the V gene TRBV7-9, with 9 bases that match TRBD1. V was clipped by 0 bases and J by 5 bases; unmatched bases: 10. This CDR3 has 17 amino acids. In germline, CDR1 is SEHNR, CDR2 FQNEAQ (reference sequence).

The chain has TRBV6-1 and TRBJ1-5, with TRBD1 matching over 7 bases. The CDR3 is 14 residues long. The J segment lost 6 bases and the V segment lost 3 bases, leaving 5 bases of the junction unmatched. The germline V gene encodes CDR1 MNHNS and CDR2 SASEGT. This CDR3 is CASSETTGIQPQHF. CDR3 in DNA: TGTGCCAGCAGTGAGACGACAGGGATTCAGCCCCAGCATTTT.

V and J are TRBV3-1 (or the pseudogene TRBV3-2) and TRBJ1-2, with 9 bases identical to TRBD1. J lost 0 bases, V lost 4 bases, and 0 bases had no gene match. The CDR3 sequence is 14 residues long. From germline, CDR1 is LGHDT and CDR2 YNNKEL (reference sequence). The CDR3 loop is CASSRQGANYGYTF. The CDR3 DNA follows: TGTGCCAGCAGCCGACAGGGGGCTAACTATGGCTACACCTTC.

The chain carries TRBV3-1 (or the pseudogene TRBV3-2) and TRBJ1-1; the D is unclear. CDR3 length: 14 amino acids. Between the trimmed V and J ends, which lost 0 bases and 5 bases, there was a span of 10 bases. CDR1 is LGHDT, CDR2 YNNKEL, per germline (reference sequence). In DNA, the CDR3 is TGTGCCAGCAGCCAAGATCGCGGGTCTACTGAAGCTTTCTTT. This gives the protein CASSQDRGSTEAFF.

The CDR3 DNA reads as TGCGCCAGCAGCGGGACAGGGGGCTCAATGGCCTACAATGAGCAGTTCTTC. Amino acid sequence: CASSGTGGSMAYNEQFF. The chain carries TRBV5-1 and TRBJ2-1, with TRBD1 matching 12 bases. J was trimmed by 2 bases and V by 4 bases; bases with no gene match: 7. CDR3 length: 17 amino acids. Germline lookup yields CDR1 SGHRS and CDR2 YFSETQ.

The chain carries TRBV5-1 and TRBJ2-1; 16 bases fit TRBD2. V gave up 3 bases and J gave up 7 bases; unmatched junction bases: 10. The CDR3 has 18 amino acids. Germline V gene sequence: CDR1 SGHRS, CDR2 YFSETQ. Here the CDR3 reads CASSYGTSGRARVNEQFF. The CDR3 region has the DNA TGCGCCAGCAGCTACGGGACTAGCGGGAGGGCCAGAGTGAATGAGCAGTTCTTC. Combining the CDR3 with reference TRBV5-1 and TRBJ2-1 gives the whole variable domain KAGVTQTPRYLIKTRGQQVTLSCSPISGHRSVSWYQQTPGQGLQFLFEYFSETQRNKGNFPGRFSGRQFSNSRSEMNVSTLELGDSALYLCASSYGTSGRARVNEQFFGPGTRLTVL.

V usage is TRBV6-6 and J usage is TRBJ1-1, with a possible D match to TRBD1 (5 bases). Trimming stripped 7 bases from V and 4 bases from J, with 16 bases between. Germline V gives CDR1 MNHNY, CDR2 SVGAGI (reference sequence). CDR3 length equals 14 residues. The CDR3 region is CASNQREGRTEAFF. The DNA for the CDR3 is TGTGCCAGCAACCAGAGGGAGGGGCGCACTGAAGCTTTCTTT.

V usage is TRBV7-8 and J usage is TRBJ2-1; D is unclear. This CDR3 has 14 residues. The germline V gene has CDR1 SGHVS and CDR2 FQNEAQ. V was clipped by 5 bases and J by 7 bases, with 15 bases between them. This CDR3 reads CASSTYHRENEQFF. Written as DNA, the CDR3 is TGTGCCAGCAGCACCTATCACCGCGAAAATGAGCAGTTCTTC.

DNA for the CDR3: TGTGCCAGCAGCCCGACGCCGCGCGAGCAGTACTTC. Its translation: CASSPTPREQYF. V usage is TRBV7-2 and J usage is TRBJ2-7; no definite D call. Trimming removed 5 bases from V and 6 bases from J, with 11 bases in between. CDR3 length equals 12 residues. Germline V gene sequence: CDR1 SGHTA, CDR2 FQGNSA.

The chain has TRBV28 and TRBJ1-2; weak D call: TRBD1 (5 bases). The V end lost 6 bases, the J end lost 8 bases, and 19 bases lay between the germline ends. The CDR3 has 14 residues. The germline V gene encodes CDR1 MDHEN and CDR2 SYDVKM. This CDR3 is CASRVTGGLVGYTF. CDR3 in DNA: TGTGCCAGCAGAGTTACGGGGGGTTTAGTGGGCTACACCTTC.

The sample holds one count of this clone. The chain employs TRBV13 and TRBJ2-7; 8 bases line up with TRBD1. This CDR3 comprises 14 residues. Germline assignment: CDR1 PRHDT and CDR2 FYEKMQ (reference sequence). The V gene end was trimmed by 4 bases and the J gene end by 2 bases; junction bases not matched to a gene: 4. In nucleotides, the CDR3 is TGTGCCAGCAGCTGGACAGGGAATACCTACGAGCAGTACTTC. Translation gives CASSWTGNTYEQYF.

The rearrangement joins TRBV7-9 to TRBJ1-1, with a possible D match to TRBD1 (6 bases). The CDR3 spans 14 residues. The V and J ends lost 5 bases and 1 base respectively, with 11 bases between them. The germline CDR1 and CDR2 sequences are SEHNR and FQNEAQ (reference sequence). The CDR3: CASSLLGGNTEAFF. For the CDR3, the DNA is TGTGCCAGCAGCCTCCTAGGGGGGAACACTGAAGCTTTCTTT.

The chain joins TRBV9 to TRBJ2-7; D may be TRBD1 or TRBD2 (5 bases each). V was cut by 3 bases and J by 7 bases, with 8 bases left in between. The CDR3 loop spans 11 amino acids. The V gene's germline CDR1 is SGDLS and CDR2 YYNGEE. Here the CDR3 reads CASSAGPEQYF. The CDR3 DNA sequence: TGTGCCAGCAGCGCGGGACCGGAGCAGTACTTC.

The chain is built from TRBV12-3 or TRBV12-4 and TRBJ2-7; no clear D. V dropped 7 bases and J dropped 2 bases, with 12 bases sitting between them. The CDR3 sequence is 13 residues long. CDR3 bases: TGTGCCAGCAACGACGGACGGACCTACGAGCAGTACTTC. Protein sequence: CASNDGRTYEQYF.

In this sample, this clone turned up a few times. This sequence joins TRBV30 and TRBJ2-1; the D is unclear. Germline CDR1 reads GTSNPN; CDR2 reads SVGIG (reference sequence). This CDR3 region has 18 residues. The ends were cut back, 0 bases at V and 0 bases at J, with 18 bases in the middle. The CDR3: CAWSVIRDWVGSYNEQFF. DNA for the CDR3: TGTGCCTGGAGTGTAATCAGAGATTGGGTTGGCTCCTACAATGAGCAGTTCTTC.

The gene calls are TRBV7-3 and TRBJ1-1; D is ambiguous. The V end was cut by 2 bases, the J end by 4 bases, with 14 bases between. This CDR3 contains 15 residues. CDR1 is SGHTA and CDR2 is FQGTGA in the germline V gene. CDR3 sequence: CASSLLVLGITEAFF. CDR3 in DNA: TGTGCCAGCAGCTTATTGGTTCTCGGGATCACTGAAGCTTTCTTT.

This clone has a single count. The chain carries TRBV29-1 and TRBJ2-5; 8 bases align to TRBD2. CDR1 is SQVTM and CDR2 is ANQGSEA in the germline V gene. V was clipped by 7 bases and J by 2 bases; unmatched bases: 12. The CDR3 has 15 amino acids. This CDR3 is CSARRVAGRQETQYF. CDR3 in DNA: TGCAGCGCTCGGCGGGTAGCGGGGAGACAAGAGACCCAGTACTTC. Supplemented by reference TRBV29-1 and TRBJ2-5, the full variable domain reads SAVISQKPSRDICQRGTSLTIQCQVDSQVTMMFWYRQQPGQSLTLIATANQGSEATYESGFVIDKFPISRPNLTFSTLTVSNMSPEDSSIYLCSARRVAGRQETQYFGPGTRLLVL.

The CDR3 protein is CASSPSSTDTQYF. CDR3 in DNA: TGTGCCAGCAGTCCGTCAAGCACAGATACGCAGTATTTT. The rearrangement joins TRBV27 to TRBJ2-3; D remains ambiguous. The germline V gene has CDR1 MNHEY and CDR2 SMNVEV (reference sequence). V was clipped by 5 bases and J by 0 bases, with 6 bases between them. The CDR3 is 13 residues long.

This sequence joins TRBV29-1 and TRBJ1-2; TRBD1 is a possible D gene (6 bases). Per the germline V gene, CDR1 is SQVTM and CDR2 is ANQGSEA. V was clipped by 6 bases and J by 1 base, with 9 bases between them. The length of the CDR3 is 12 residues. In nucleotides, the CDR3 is TGCAGCGTGGGGGCGAATAACTATGGCTACACCTTC. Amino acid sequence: CSVGANNYGYTF.

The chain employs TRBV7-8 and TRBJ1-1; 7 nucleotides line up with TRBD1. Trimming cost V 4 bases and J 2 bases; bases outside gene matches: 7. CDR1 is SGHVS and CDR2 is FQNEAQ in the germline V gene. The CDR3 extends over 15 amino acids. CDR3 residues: CASSSLDRANTEAFF. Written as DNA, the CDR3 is TGTGCCAGCAGCTCTTTAGACAGGGCTAACACTGAAGCTTTCTTT.

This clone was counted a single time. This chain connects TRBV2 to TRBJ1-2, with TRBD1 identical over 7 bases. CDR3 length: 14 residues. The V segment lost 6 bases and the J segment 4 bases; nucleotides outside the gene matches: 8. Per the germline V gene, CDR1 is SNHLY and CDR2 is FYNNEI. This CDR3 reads CASRDRTGLYGYTF. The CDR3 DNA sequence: TGTGCCAGCAGAGACCGGACAGGACTCTATGGCTACACCTTC. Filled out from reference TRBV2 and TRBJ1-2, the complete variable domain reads EPEVTQTPSHQVTQMGQEVILRCVPISNHLYFYWYRQILGQKVEFLVSFYNNEISEKSEIFDDQFSVERPDGSNFTLKIRSTKLEDSAMYFCASRDRTGLYGYTFGSGTRLTVV.

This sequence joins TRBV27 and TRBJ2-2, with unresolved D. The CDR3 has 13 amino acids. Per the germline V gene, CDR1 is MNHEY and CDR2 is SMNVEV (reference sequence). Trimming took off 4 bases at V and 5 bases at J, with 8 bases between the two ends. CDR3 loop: CASSWLPTGELFF. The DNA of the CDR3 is TGTGCCAGCAGTTGGCTTCCAACCGGGGAGCTGTTTTTT.

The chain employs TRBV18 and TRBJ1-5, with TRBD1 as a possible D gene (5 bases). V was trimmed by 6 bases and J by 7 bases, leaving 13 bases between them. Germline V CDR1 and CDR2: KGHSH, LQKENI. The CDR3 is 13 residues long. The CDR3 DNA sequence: TGTGCCAGCTCCCTAGGGACGGGCCAGCCCCAGCATTTT. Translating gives CASSLGTGQPQHF.

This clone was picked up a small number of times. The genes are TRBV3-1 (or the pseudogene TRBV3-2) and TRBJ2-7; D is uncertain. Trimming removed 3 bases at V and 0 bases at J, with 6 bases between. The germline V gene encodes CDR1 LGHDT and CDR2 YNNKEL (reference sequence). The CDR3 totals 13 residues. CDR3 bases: TGTGCCAGCAGCCATCCGAGCTCCTACGAGCAGTACTTC. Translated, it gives CASSHPSSYEQYF.

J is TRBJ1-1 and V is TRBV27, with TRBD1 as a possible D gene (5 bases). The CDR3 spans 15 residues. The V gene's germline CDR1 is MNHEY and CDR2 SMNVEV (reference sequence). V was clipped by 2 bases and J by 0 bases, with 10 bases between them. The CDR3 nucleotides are TGTGCCAGCAGTTTAAACAGGCCAATGAACACTGAAGCTTTCTTT. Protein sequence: CASSLNRPMNTEAFF.

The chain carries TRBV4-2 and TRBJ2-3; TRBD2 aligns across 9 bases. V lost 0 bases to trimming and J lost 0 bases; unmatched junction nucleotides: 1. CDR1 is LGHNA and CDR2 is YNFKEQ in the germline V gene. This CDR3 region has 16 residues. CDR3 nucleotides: TGTGCCAGCAGCCAAGAGCGGGGGGGTAGCACAGATACGCAGTATTTT. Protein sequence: CASSQERGGSTDTQYF.